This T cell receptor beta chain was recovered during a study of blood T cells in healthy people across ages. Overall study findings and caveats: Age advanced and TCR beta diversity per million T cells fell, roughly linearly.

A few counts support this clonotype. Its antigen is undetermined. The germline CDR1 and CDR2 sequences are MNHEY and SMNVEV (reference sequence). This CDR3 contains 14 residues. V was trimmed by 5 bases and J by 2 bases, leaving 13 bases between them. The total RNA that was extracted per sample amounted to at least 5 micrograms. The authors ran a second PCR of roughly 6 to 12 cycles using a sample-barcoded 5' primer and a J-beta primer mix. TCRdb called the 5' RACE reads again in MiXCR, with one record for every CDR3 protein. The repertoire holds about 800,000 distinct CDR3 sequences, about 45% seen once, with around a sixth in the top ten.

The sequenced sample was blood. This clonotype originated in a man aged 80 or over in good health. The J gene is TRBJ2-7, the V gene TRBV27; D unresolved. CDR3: CASSAHSEAYEQYF. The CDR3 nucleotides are TGTGCCAGCAGTGCTCACAGCGAAGCCTACGAGCAGTACTTC.